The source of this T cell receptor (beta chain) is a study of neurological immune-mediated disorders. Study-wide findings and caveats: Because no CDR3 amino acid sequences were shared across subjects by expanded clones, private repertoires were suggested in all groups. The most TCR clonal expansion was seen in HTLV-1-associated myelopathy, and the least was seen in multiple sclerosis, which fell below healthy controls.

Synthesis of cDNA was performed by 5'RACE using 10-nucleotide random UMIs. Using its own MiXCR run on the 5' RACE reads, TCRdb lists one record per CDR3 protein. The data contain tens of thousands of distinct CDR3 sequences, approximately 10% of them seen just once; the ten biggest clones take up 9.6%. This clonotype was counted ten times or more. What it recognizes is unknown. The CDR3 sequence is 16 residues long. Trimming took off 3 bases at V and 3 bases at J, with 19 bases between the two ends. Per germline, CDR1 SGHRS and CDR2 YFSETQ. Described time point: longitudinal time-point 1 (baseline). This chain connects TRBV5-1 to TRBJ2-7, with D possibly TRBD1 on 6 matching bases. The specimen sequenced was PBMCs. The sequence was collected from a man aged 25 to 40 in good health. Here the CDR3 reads CASSSQGPLVGYEQYF. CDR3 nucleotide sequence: TGCGCCAGCAGCTCCCAGGGGCCTTTAGTGGGCTACGAGCAGTACTTC.